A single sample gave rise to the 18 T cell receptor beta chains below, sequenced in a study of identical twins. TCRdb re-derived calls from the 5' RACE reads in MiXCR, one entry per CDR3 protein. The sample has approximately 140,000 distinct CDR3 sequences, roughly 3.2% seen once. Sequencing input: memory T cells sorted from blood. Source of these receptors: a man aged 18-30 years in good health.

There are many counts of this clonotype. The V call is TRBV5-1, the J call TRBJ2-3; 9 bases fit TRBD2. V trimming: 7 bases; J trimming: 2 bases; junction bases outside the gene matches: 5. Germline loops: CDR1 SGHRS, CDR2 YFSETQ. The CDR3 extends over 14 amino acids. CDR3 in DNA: TGCGCCAGCTCCGCTAGCGGGACCACAGATACGCAGTATTTT. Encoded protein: CASSASGTTDTQYF.

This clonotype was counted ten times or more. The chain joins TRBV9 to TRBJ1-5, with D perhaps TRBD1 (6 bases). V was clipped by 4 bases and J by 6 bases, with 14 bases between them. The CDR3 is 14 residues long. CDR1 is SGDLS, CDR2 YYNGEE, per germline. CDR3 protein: CASSPQGGRQPQHF. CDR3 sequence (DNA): TGTGCCAGCAGCCCACAGGGAGGGCGTCAGCCCCAGCATTTT.

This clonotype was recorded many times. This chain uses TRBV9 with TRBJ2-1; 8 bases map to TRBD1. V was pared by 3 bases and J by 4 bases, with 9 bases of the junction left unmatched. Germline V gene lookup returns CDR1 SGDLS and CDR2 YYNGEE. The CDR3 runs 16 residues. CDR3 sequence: CASSAIDRGGYNEQFF. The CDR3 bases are TGTGCCAGCAGCGCCATCGACAGGGGCGGTTACAATGAGCAGTTCTTC.

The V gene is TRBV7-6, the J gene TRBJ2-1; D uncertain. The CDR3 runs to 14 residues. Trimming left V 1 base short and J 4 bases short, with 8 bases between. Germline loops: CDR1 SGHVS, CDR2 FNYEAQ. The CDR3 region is CASSLDPEYNEQFF. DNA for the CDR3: TGTGCCAGCAGCTTAGACCCAGAATACAATGAGCAGTTCTTC.

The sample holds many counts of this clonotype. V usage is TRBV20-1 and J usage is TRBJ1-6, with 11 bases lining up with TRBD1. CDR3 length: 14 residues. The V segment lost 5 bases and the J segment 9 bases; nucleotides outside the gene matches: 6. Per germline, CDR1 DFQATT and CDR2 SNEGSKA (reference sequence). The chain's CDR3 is CSAWTGGNGSPLHF. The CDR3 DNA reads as TGCAGTGCTTGGACAGGGGGCAATGGTTCACCCCTCCACTTT.

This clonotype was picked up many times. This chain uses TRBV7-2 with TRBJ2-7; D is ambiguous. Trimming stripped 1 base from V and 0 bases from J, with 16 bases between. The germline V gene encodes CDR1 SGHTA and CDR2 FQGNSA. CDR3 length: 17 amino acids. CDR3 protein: CASSLGSGRVLSYEQYF. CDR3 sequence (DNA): TGTGCCAGCAGCTTAGGTTCCGGCAGAGTTCTCTCCTACGAGCAGTACTTC.

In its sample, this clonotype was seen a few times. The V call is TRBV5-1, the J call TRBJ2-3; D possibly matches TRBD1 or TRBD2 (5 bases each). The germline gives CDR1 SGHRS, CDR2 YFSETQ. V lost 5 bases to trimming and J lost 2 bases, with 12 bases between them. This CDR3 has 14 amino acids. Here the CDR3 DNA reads TGCGCCAGCAGAATTGGGGGAGTCACAGATACGCAGTATTTT. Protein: CASRIGGVTDTQYF.

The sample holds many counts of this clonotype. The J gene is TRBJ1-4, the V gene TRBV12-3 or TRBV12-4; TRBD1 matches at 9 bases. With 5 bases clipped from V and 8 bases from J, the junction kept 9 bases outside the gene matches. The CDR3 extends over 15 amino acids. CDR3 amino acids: CASSPAGTGKEKLFF. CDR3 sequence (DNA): TGTGCCAGCAGTCCCGCCGGGACAGGGAAAGAAAAACTGTTTTTT.

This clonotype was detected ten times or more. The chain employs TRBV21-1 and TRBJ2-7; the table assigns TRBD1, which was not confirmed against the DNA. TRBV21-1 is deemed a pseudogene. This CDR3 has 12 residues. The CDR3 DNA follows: TGTGCCAGCCTCACCCGGTTGGGGGACCGGTACGTC. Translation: CASLTRLGDRYV.

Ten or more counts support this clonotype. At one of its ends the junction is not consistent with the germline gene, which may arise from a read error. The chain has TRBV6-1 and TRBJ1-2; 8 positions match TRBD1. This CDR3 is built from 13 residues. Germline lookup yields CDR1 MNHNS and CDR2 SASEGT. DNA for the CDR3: TGTGCCAGCGGTGACAGGGGCTGGGATGGCTACACCTTC. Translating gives CASGDRGWDGYTF.

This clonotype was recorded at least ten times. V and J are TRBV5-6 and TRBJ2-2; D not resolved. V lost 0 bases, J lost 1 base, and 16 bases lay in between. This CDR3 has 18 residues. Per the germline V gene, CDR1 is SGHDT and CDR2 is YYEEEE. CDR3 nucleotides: TGTGCCAGCAGCTTGGGAGAAGTCAGATTACTGAACACCGGGGAGCTGTTTTTT. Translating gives CASSLGEVRLLNTGELFF.

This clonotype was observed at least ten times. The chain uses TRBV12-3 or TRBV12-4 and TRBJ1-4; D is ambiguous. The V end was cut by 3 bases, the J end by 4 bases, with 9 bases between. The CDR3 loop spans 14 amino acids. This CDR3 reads CASSLRGFNEKLFF. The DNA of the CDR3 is TGTGCCAGCAGTTTGCGGGGATTTAATGAAAAACTGTTTTTT.

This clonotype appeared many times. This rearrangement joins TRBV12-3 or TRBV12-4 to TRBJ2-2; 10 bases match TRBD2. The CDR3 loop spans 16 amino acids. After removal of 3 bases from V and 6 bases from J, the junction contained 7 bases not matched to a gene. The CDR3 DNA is TGTGCCAGCAGTTTCCGAGCGGGAGGGTCATCCGGGGAGCTGTTTTTT. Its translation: CASSFRAGGSSGELFF.

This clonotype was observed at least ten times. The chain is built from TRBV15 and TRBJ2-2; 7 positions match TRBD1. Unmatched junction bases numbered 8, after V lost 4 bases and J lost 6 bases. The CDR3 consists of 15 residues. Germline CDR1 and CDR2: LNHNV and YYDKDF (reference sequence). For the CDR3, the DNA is TGTGCCACCAGCAATGGGACAGTGGTATCCGGGGAGCTGTTTTTT. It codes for CATSNGTVVSGELFF.

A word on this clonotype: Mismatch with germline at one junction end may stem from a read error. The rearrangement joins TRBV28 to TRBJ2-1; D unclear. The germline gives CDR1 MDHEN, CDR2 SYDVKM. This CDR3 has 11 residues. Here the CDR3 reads CASSLANEQCF. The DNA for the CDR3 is TGTGCCAGCAGTTTGGCGAATGAGCAGTGCTTC.

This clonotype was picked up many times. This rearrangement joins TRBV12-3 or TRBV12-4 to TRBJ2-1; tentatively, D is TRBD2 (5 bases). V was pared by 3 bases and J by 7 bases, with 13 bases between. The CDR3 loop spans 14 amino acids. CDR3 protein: CASSFIRPGNEQFF. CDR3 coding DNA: TGTGCCAGCAGTTTCATCAGGCCGGGAAATGAGCAGTTCTTC.

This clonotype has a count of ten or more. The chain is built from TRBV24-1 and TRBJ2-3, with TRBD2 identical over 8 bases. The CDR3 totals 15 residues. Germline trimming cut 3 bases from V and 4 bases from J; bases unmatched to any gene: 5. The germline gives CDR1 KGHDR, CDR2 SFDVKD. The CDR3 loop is CATSDGAGAADTQYF. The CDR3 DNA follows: TGTGCCACCAGTGATGGAGCGGGAGCAGCAGATACGCAGTATTTT.

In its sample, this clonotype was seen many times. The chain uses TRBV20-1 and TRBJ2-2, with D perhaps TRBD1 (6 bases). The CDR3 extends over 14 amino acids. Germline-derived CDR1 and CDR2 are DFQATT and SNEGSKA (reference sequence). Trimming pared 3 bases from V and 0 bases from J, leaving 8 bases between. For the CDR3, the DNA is TGCAGTGCTAGTGGACAGCCGAACACCGGGGAGCTGTTTTTT. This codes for CSASGQPNTGELFF.